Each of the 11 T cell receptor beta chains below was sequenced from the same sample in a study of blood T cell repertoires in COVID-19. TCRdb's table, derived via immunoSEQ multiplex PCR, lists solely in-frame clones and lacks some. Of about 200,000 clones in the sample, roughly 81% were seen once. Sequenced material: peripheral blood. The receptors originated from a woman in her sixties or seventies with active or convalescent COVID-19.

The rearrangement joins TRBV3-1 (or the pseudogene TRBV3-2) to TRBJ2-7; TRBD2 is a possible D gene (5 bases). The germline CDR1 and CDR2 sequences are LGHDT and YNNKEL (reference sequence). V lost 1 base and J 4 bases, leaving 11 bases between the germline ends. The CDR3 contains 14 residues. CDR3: CASSQATGLYEQYF. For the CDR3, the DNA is TGTGCCAGCAGCCAAGCGACGGGATTATACGAGCAGTACTTC.

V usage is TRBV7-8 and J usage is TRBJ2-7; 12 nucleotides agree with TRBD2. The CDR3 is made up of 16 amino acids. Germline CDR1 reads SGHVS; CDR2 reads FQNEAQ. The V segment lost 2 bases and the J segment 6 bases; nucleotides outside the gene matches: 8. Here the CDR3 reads CASSLPSGRAGFEQYF. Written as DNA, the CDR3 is TGTGCCAGCAGCTTACCTAGCGGGAGGGCCGGTTTCGAGCAGTACTTC. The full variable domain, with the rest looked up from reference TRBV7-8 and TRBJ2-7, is GAGVSQSPRYKVAKRGQDVALRCDPISGHVSLFWYQQALGQGPEFLTYFQNEAQLDKSGLPSDRFFAERPEGSVSTLKIQRTQQEDSAVYLCASSLPSGRAGFEQYFGPGTRLTVT.

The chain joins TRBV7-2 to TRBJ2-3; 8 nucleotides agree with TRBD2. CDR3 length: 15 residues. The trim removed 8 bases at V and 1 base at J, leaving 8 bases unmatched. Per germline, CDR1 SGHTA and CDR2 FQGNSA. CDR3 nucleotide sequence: TGTGCCAGCCGAAGCGGGAGTCATGGCACAGATACGCAGTATTTT. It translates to CASRSGSHGTDTQYF. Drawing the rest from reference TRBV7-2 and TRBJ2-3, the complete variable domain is GAGVSQSPSNKVTEKGKDVELRCDPISGHTALYWYRQSLGQGLEFLIYFQGNSAPDKSGLPSDRFSAERTGGSVSTLTIQRTQQEDSAVYLCASRSGSHGTDTQYFGPGTRLTVL.

CDR3 DNA: TGTGCCACCTCCCCACAGATTAGCAATCAGCCCCAGCATTTT. Translation gives CATSPQISNQPQHF. The chain couples TRBV28 to TRBJ1-5; no clear D. CDR3 length: 14 amino acids. V lost 10 bases and J lost 0, with 13 bases in between. CDR1 is MDHEN and CDR2 is SYDVKM in the germline V gene. Based on the CDR3 plus reference TRBV28 and TRBJ1-5, the full variable domain is DVKVTQSSRYLVKRTGEKVFLECVQDMDHENMFWYRQDPGLGLRLIYFSYDVKMKEKGDIPEGYSVSREKKERFSLILESASTNQTSMYLCATSPQISNQPQHFGDGTRLSIL.

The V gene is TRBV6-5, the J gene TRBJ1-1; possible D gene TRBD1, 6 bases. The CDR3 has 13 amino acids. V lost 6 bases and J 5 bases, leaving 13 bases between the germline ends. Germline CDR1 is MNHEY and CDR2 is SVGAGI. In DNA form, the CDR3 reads TGTGCCAGCAGCGCAGGGGAAGGGACTGAAGCTTTCTTT. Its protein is CASSAGEGTEAFF.

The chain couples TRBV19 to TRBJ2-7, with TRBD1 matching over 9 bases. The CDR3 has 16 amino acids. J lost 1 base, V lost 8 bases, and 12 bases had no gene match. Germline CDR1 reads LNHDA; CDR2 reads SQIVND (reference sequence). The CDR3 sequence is CASSFDRGTGSYEQYF. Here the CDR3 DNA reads TGTGCCAGTTCTTTTGATAGGGGGACAGGGTCCTACGAGCAGTACTTC.

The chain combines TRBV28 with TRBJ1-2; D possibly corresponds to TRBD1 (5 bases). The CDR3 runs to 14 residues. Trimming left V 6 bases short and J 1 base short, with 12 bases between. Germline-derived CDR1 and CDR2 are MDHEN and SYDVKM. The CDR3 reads CASRIGGDNYGYTF. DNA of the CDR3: TGTGCCAGCAGAATTGGAGGGGATAACTATGGCTACACCTTC.

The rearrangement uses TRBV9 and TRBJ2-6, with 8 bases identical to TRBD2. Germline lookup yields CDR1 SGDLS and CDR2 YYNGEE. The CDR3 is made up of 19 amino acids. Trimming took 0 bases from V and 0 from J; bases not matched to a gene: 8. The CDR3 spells CASSVVGGGSTSGANVLTF. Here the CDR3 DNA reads TGTGCCAGCAGCGTAGTCGGGGGGGGCTCAACCTCTGGGGCCAACGTCCTGACTTTC.

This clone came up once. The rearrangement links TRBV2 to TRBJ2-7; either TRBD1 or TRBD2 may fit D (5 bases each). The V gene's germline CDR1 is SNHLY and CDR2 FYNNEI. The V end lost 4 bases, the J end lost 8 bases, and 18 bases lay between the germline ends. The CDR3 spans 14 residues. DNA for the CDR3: TGTGCCAGCAGTGTAGCGACAGCGAAAGGAAAGCAGTACTTC. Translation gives CASSVATAKGKQYF.

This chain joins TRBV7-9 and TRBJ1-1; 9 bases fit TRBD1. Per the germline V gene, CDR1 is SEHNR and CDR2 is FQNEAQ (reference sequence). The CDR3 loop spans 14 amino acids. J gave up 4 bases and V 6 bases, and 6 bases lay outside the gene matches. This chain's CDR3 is CASRPQGAGTEAFF. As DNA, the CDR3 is TGTGCCAGCAGGCCACAGGGGGCGGGCACTGAAGCTTTCTTT.

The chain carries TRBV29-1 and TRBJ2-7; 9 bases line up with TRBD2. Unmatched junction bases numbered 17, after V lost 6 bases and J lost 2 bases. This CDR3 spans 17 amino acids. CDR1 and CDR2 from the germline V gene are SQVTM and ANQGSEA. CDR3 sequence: CSVNGGLGSGGPYEQYF. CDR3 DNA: TGCAGCGTCAACGGTGGGTTGGGTAGCGGGGGTCCCTACGAGCAGTACTTC.